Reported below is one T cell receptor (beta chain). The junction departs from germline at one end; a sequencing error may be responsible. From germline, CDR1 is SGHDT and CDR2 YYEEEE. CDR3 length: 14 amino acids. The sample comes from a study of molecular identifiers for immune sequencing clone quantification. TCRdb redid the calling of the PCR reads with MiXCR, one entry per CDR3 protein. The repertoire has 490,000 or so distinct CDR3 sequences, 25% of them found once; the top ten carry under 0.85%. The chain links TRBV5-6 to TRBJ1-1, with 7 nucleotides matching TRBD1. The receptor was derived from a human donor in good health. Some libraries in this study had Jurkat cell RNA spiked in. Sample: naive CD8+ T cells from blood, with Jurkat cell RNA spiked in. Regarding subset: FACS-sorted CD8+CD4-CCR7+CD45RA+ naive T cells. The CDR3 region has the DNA TGTGCCCGCAGGGGGGGAGGGATGAACACTGAAGCTTTCTTT. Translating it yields CARRGGGMNTEAFF.